Included here is one T cell receptor beta chain sequence, with context. The data are from a study of blood T cell repertoires in COVID-19. Participants came from 20 to 25 US areas, aged roughly 18 to 95 years. The CDR3 length is 15 residues. J was trimmed by 6 bases and V by 2 bases; bases with no gene match: 1. From germline, CDR1 is SGHRS and CDR2 YFSETQ. Generated by immunoSEQ multiplex PCR, the TCRdb table keeps only in-frame clones and is missing some. Among 200,000 to 250,000 clones, 82% were seen once, and the ten largest hold under 3.5%. This receptor was obtained from a woman in her sixties who had recovered from COVID-19. Sample: PBMCs or T cells enriched from blood (not recorded which). The V call is TRBV5-1, the J call TRBJ2-2, with 13 bases lining up with TRBD2. CDR3 sequence: CASSFGLAGAGELFF. The CDR3 region has the DNA TGCGCCAGCAGCTTCGGACTAGCGGGGGCCGGGGAGCTGTTTTTT.